The 30 T cell receptor beta chains below come from one sample, sequenced in a study of CD8+ T cells in alopecia areata. Extraction of RNA preceded its reverse transcription into cDNA, which served as the sequencing template. Repertoires were generated with immunoSEQ multiplex PCR, while TCRdb's copy carries only in-frame clones and drops some. The table records 130,000 to 150,000 clones, around 47% of them present only once. Sequenced input: CD4+ T cells sorted from blood. These receptor sequences come from a human donor with alopecia areata.

V is TRBV30 and J is TRBJ2-7; 7 bases are shared with TRBD1. The CDR3 covers 13 residues. Per germline, CDR1 GTSNPN and CDR2 SVGIG (reference sequence). The trim removed 4 bases at V and 4 bases at J, leaving 7 bases unmatched. The CDR3 DNA follows: TGTGCCTGGAACAGGGGTTGGAGGTACGAGCAGTACTTC. It yields the protein CAWNRGWRYEQYF.

The chain has TRBV29-1 and TRBJ1-1; D is uncertain. In germline, CDR1 is SQVTM, CDR2 ANQGSEA. Trimming took off 6 bases at V and 7 bases at J, with 9 bases between the two ends. The CDR3 covers 10 residues. DNA for the CDR3: TGCAGCGTCTTGGTTTTTGAAGCTTTCTTT. Translated: CSVLVFEAFF.

J is TRBJ2-1 and V is TRBV25-1, with a weak D call TRBD2 (5 bases). The germline V gene encodes CDR1 MGHDK and CDR2 SYGVNS. The CDR3 runs to 12 residues. With 7 bases removed from V and 6 bases from J, the gap between germline ends came to 10 bases. The CDR3 reads CASTDYRNEQFF. The CDR3 DNA is TGTGCCAGCACTGACTATCGCAATGAGCAGTTCTTC.

CDR3 sequence reads: CASTRGAGANVLTF. CDR3 nucleotides: TGTGCCAGCACCCGGGGGGCTGGGGCCAACGTCCTGACTTTC. The V gene is TRBV2, the J gene TRBJ2-6; TRBD2 agrees at 7 bases. V gave up 7 bases and J gave up 2 bases; unmatched junction bases: 2. From germline, CDR1 is SNHLY and CDR2 FYNNEI. The CDR3 sequence is 14 residues long.

This clone was seen only once. The chain links TRBV28 to TRBJ2-7; a weak D match, TRBD2 (5 bases). The V gene lost 10 bases and the J gene lost 4 bases, with 14 bases spanning the gap. CDR1 is MDHEN and CDR2 is SYDVKM in the germline V gene. The CDR3 is made up of 12 amino acids. In DNA, the CDR3 is TGTGCCACCGTAGGAGGAGTGTACGAGCAGTACTTC. It codes for CATVGGVYEQYF.

This clone counts as medium-sized. V usage is TRBV30 and J usage is TRBJ1-2; D possibly corresponds to TRBD1 (6 bases). The CDR3 contains 14 residues. V gave up 3 bases and J gave up 7 bases, with 18 bases separating them. CDR1 and CDR2 from the germline V gene are GTSNPN and SVGIG (reference sequence). The CDR3 spells CAWRKQGGTSGYTF. The DNA of the CDR3 is TGTGCCTGGAGGAAACAGGGAGGCACAAGTGGCTACACCTTC.

This rearrangement joins TRBV5-1 to TRBJ2-1, with D maybe TRBD2 (6 bases). The CDR3 has 17 residues. The germline V and J ends were trimmed by 4 bases and 0 bases, with 17 bases remaining between them. Germline CDR1 and CDR2: SGHRS and YFSETQ. The CDR3: CASSNFSPTSSYNEQFF. The CDR3 coding sequence is TGCGCCAGCAGCAACTTTAGCCCGACTAGCTCCTACAATGAGCAGTTCTTC.

The genes are TRBV7-8 and TRBJ2-1, with 13 bases identical to TRBD2. With V trimmed by 5 bases and J by 0 bases, 7 bases remained unmatched. The germline CDR1 and CDR2 sequences are SGHVS and FQNEAQ. The CDR3 length is 18 residues. CDR3 nucleotide sequence: TGTGCCAGCAGCCGGACTAGCGGGAGCCGGAGCTCCTACAATGAGCAGTTCTTC. The encoded protein is CASSRTSGSRSSYNEQFF. Filled out from reference TRBV7-8 and TRBJ2-1, the complete variable domain reads GAGVSQSPRYKVAKRGQDVALRCDPISGHVSLFWYQQALGQGPEFLTYFQNEAQLDKSGLPSDRFFAERPEGSVSTLKIQRTQQEDSAVYLCASSRTSGSRSSYNEQFFGPGTRLTVL.

In its sample, this clone was seen a few times. The DNA of the CDR3 is TGCAGCGTTGAAGGTCCTAGTGTGAATGAGCAGTTCTTC. Its translation is CSVEGPSVNEQFF. The gene calls are TRBV29-1 and TRBJ2-1; no reliable D call. The germline gives CDR1 SQVTM, CDR2 ANQGSEA. With 1 base removed from V and 7 bases from J, the gap between germline ends came to 11 bases. The CDR3 is 13 amino acids.

The chain joins TRBV2 to TRBJ1-1; no definite D call. The CDR3 runs 11 residues. CDR1 and CDR2 (germline): SNHLY, FYNNEI. V lost 1 base, J lost 11 bases, and 8 bases lay in between. The CDR3 coding sequence is TGTGCCAGCAGTGAAGACGGCGGGGCTTTCTTT. Translating it yields CASSEDGGAFF.

This clone has more than one count but fewer than ten. This chain links TRBV29-1 with TRBJ2-5; D uncertain. V was clipped by 1 base and J by 4 bases, with 10 bases between them. This CDR3 has 13 residues. From germline, CDR1 is SQVTM and CDR2 ANQGSEA. The CDR3 DNA sequence: TGCAGCGTTGAAGTGGTCTTGGGAGAGACCCAGTACTTC. It translates to CSVEVVLGETQYF. The full variable domain, in which reference TRBV29-1 and TRBJ2-5 provide the parts outside the CDR3, is SAVISQKPSRDICQRGTSLTIQCQVDSQVTMMFWYRQQPGQSLTLIATANQGSEATYESGFVIDKFPISRPNLTFSTLTVSNMSPEDSSIYLCSVEVVLGETQYFGPGTRLLVL.

The chain recombines TRBV10-2 with TRBJ2-7, with unresolved D. Germline CDR1 is WSHSY and CDR2 is SAAADI. Trimming cost V 6 bases and J 2 bases, with 8 bases left between them. CDR3 length equals 12 residues. CDR3 sequence (DNA): TGCGCCAGCAGGGGCGGAACCTACGAGCAGTACTTC. Translation: CASRGGTYEQYF.

The genes are TRBV27 and TRBJ2-7; D may be TRBD2 (6 bases). Germline CDR1 MNHEY, CDR2 SMNVEV (reference sequence). There are 14 residues in the CDR3. V was cut by 0 bases and J by 4 bases, with 10 bases left in between. The CDR3 coding sequence is TGTGCCAGCAGTTTATCTGGGACTCCGTACGAGCAGTACTTC. Translated: CASSLSGTPYEQYF.

The gene calls are TRBV5-6 and TRBJ2-5, with unresolved D. Germline values: CDR1 SGHDT, CDR2 YYEEEE. This CDR3 is 12 amino acids long. The germline V and J ends were trimmed by 4 bases and 5 bases, with 9 bases remaining between them. Written as DNA, the CDR3 is TGTGCCAGCAGCATAAGAAGGGAGACCCAGTACTTC. Translating gives CASSIRRETQYF.

This clone was observed a few times. The genes are TRBV19 and TRBJ2-5; perhaps D is TRBD1 or TRBD2 (6 bases each). Between the trimmed V and J ends, which lost 5 bases and 4 bases, there was a span of 14 bases. The CDR3 contains 14 residues. CDR1 LNHDA and CDR2 SQIVND come from the germline V gene (reference sequence). The CDR3 region is CASSPGALVETQYF. The DNA of the CDR3 is TGTGCCAGTAGTCCGGGGGCGCTGGTAGAGACCCAGTACTTC.

This clone was seen more than once but under ten times. V usage is TRBV7-9 and J usage is TRBJ2-1; D unclear. Looked up from germline, CDR1 is SEHNR and CDR2 is FQNEAQ (reference sequence). V lost 2 bases and J lost 10, with 9 bases in between. CDR3 length: 12 residues. Here the CDR3 DNA reads TGTGCCAGCAGCTTAAAAAGTGGCGAGCAGTTCTTC. This gives the protein CASSLKSGEQFF. The full variable domain, rest sourced from reference TRBV7-9 and TRBJ2-1, is DTGVSQNPRHKITKRGQNVTFRCDPISEHNRLYWYRQTLGQGPEFLTYFQNEAQLEKSRLLSDRFSAERPKGSFSTLEIQRTEQGDSAMYLCASSLKSGEQFFGPGTRLTVL.

Comment on this clone: Germline and junction disagree at one end, which may indicate a read error. This sequence joins TRBV5-4 and TRBJ2-5; TRBD1 is a possible D gene (5 bases). CDR3 length equals 16 residues. Germline V gives CDR1 SGHNT, CDR2 YYREEE (reference sequence). CDR3 loop: CASSLEGARAQGTQYF. CDR3 in DNA: TGTGCCAGCAGCTTGGAAGGGGCCCGGGCCCAAGGGACCCAGTACTTC.

The chain links TRBV19 to TRBJ2-7; either TRBD1 or TRBD2 may supply D (5 bases each). V was trimmed by 5 bases and J by 3 bases, leaving 17 bases between them. The CDR3 is made up of 15 amino acids. Germline V gives CDR1 LNHDA, CDR2 SQIVND (reference sequence). CDR3 region: CASSSLAGTVYEQYF. The CDR3 coding sequence is TGTGCCAGTAGTTCCTTGGCAGGGACCGTCTACGAGCAGTACTTC.

This clone was seen only a few times. This chain links TRBV5-1 with TRBJ2-1; D assignment may be TRBD1 or TRBD2 (5 bases each). The germline V gene has CDR1 SGHRS and CDR2 YFSETQ. This CDR3 comprises 15 residues. With 0 bases removed from V and 8 bases from J, the gap between germline ends came to 15 bases. CDR3: CASSLVGPVGDEQFF. CDR3 sequence (DNA): TGCGCCAGCAGCTTGGTCGGGCCTGTGGGGGATGAGCAGTTCTTC.

The chain has TRBV30 and TRBJ1-1; tentatively, D is TRBD1 (5 bases). CDR1 and CDR2 from the germline V gene are GTSNPN and SVGIG (reference sequence). The CDR3 sequence is 11 residues long. The V end lost 3 bases, the J end lost 7 bases, and 9 bases lay between the germline ends. The CDR3 protein is CAWRAGHEAFF. The CDR3 DNA is TGTGCCTGGAGGGCAGGACATGAAGCTTTCTTT.

This chain connects TRBV7-3 to TRBJ2-6; D is unclear. Trimming left V 5 bases short and J 0 bases short, with 5 bases between. There are 14 residues in the CDR3. Germline values: CDR1 SGHTA, CDR2 FQGTGA. The CDR3 DNA reads TGTGCCAGCAGCCTGGACTCTGGGGCCAACGTCCTGACTTTC. Translation: CASSLDSGANVLTF.

This clone was seen more than once but under ten times. The rearrangement uses TRBV28 and TRBJ2-1, with D uncertain. The CDR3 sequence is 15 residues long. Trimming took 4 bases from V and 5 from J, leaving 15 bases between them. Germline V lookup: CDR1 MDHEN, CDR2 SYDVKM. CDR3 in amino acids: CASSSRPSRDNEQFF. The CDR3 DNA reads as TGTGCCAGCAGTTCCAGACCGAGTCGGGACAATGAGCAGTTCTTC.

This clone was recorded a few times. The chain couples TRBV9 to TRBJ1-1; D remains ambiguous. The V end lost 3 bases, the J end lost 4 bases, and 13 bases lay between the germline ends. Looked up from germline, CDR1 is SGDLS and CDR2 is YYNGEE. This CDR3 spans 14 amino acids. The CDR3 DNA reads TGTGCCAGCAGCGCCCGGGCCAAGAGCACTGAAGCTTTCTTT. The encoded protein is CASSARAKSTEAFF.

This clone occurred a few times. This rearrangement joins TRBV18 to TRBJ1-2; D may be TRBD1 (6 bases). V gave up 3 bases and J gave up 7 bases, with 15 bases separating them. The CDR3 sequence is 14 residues long. Germline V lookup: CDR1 KGHSH, CDR2 LQKENI. The chain's CDR3 is CASSPPTGYAGYTF. The CDR3 bases are TGTGCCAGCTCACCGCCGACAGGTTACGCTGGCTACACCTTC.

V and J are TRBV2 and TRBJ1-5, with TRBD1 matching over 7 bases. Germline values: CDR1 SNHLY, CDR2 FYNNEI. The junction had 12 bases not matched to a gene; V was cut back by 6 bases and J by 7 bases. CDR3 length: 15 residues. CDR3 sequence reads: CASSLQGGRRQPQHF. The CDR3 bases are TGTGCCAGCAGCCTTCAGGGGGGGCGACGACAGCCCCAGCATTTT.

This chain connects TRBV7-2 to TRBJ2-5; D may correspond to TRBD1 or TRBD2 (6 bases each). V lost 2 bases to trimming and J lost 6 bases, with 13 bases between them. The CDR3 extends over 14 amino acids. Germline-derived CDR1 and CDR2 are SGHTA and FQGNSA. The CDR3 DNA sequence: TGTGCCAGCAGCTTAAGTGAGGGGGGAAAGACCCAGTACTTC. Its protein is CASSLSEGGKTQYF.

CDR3 in amino acids: CSVRGSMDTQYF. The CDR3 coding sequence is TGCAGCGTTCGTGGGAGTATGGATACGCAGTATTTT. The chain has TRBV29-1 and TRBJ2-3; TRBD2 is a possible D gene (5 bases). The CDR3 is 12 amino acids. CDR1 and CDR2 from the germline V gene are SQVTM and ANQGSEA. The ends were cut back, 5 bases at V and 6 bases at J, with 12 bases in the middle.

The gene calls are TRBV4-1 and TRBJ2-1; maybe TRBD2 (6 bases). Deletions cut 0 bases from V and 10 bases from J, with 10 bases between. This CDR3 is 13 amino acids long. Germline V gives CDR1 MGHRA, CDR2 YSYEKL. CDR3 DNA: TGCGCCAGCAGCCAAGATAGGGCGGGGGAGCAGTTCTTC. Its protein is CASSQDRAGEQFF.

Here the CDR3 DNA reads TGCAGCGTCCTGATCCGGACAGGGGGCGAAACCCAGTACTTC. It translates to CSVLIRTGGETQYF. This chain connects TRBV29-1 to TRBJ2-5; 11 bases fit TRBD1. CDR3 size: 14 residues. CDR1 is SQVTM, CDR2 ANQGSEA, per germline. J was trimmed by 8 bases and V by 6 bases; bases with no gene match: 11.

This chain joins TRBV30 and TRBJ2-1, with 11 bases fitting TRBD2. Trimming removed 8 bases from V and 5 bases from J; junction bases left unmatched: 5. In germline, CDR1 is GTSNPN, CDR2 SVGIG (reference sequence). The CDR3 is 13 amino acids. The CDR3 here is CARPGLADNEQFF. Here the CDR3 DNA reads TGTGCCCGACCGGGACTAGCGGACAATGAGCAGTTCTTC.